This TCR beta chain was observed in a study of blood T cell repertoires in COVID-19. This table comes from immunoSEQ multiplex PCR, and its TCRdb copy is limited to in-frame clones, with some not included. This table holds 93,000 or so clones, approximately 80% found once. Germline V gene sequence: CDR1 KGHSH, CDR2 LQKENI. Trimming took off 1 base at V and 8 bases at J, with 14 bases between the two ends. CDR3 size: 15 residues. The clonotype comes from a human donor in a cohort sampled during active or convalescent COVID-19. The sequencing input was peripheral blood. The chain recombines TRBV18 with TRBJ1-4, with D possibly TRBD1 on 6 matching bases. This CDR3 is CASSPRAGVGEKLFF. The CDR3 DNA follows: TGTGCCAGCTCACCACGGGCAGGGGTGGGCGAAAAACTGTTTTTT.